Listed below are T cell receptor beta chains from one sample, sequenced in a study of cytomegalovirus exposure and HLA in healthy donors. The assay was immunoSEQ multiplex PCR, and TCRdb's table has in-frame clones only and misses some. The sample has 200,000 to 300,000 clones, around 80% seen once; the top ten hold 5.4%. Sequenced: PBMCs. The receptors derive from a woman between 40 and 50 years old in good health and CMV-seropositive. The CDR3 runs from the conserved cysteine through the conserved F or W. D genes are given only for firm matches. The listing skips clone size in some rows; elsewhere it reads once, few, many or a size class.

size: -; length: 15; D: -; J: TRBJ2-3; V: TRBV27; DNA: TGTGCCAGCAGTTTATTCAGGGGCTCGTCCGATACGCAGTATTTT; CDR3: CASSLFRGSSDTQYF
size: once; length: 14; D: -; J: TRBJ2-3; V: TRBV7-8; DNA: TGTGCCAGCAGCTTCGACAGGCGCACAGATACGCAGTATTTT; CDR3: CASSFDRRTDTQYF
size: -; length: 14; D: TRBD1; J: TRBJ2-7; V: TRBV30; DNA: TGTGCCTGGAAGATCAGGGGGCTACCCTACGAGCAGTACTTC; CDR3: CAWKIRGLPYEQYF
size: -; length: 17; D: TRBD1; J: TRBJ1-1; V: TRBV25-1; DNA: TGTGCCAGCAGTCCTCGAGACCCGGACAGGGTGAATACTGAAGCTTTCTTT; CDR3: CASSPRDPDRVNTEAFF
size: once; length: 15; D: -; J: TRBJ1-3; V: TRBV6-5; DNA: TGTGCCAGCAGTTACGGGCTTCTCTCTGGAAACACCATATATTTT; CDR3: CASSYGLLSGNTIYF
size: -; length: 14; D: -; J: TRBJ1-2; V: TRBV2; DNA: TGTGCCAGCGCTCCAGGGGCTACTAACTATGGCTACACCTTC; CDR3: CASAPGATNYGYTF
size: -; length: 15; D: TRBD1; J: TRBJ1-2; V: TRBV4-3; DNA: TGCGCCAGCAGCCAAGATGGGGACAGGGGACAAGGCTACACCTTC; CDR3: CASSQDGDRGQGYTF
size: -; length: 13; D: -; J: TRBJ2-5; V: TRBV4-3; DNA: TGCGCCAGCAGCCAACTAGTTCGAGAGACCCAGTACTTC; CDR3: CASSQLVRETQYF
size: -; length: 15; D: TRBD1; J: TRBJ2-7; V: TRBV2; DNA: TGTGCCAGCAGTGGGGGACAGGGGGGCTCCTACGAGCAGTACTTC; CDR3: CASSGGQGGSYEQYF
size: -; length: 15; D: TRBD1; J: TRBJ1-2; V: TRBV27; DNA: TGTGCCAGCAGTTCCACCACAAGGACAGGGAATGGCTACACCTTC; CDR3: CASSSTTRTGNGYTF
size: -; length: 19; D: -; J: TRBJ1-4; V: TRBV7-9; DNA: TGTGCCAGCAGCGTAAAAAGCGGGGGAGGAGGCACAACTAATGAAAAACTGTTTTTT; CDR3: CASSVKSGGGGTTNEKLFF
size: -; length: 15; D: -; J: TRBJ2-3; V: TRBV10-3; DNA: TGTGCCATCAGTGATTTGTTAGCCCCCACAGATACGCAGTATTTT; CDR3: CAISDLLAPTDTQYF
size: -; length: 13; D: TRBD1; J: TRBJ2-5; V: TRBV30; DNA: TGTGCCTGGGGGTACAACAGGGGCGGGACCCAGTACTTC; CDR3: CAWGYNRGGTQYF
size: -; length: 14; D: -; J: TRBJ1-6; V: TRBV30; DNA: TGTGCCTGTTCTGGGGGGGTGTTTAATTCACCCCTCCACTTT; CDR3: CACSGGVFNSPLHF
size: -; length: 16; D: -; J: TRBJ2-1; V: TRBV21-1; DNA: TGTGCCAGCAGGGCTAAGGGACTTACTCACCACAATGAGCAGTTCTTC; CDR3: CASRAKGLTHHNEQFF
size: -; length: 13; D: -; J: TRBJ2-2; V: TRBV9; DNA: TGTGCCAGCAGCGTAGTGTCTCCCGGGGAGCTGTTTTTT; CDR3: CASSVVSPGELFF
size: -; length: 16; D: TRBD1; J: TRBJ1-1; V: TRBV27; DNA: TGTGCCAGCAGTTTCAAGGGACAGCCTATGAACACTGAAGCTTTCTTT; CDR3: CASSFKGQPMNTEAFF
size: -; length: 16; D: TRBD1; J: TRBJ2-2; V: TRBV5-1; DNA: TGCGCCAGCAGCTTGCGTAATAACAGGGGGGCCAGGGAGCTGTTTTTT; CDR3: CASSLRNNRGARELFF
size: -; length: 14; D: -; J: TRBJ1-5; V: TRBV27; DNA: TGTGCCAGCAGTTTAGGGGCGAGCAATCAGCCCCAGCATTTT; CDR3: CASSLGASNQPQHF
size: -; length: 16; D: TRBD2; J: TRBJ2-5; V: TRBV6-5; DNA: TGTGCCAGCAGTTACGGGACTAGCGGGACCCAAGAGACCCAGTACTTC; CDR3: CASSYGTSGTQETQYF
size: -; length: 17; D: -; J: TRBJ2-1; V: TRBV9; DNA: TGTGCCAGCAGCGGAGTAGCAGCTGGAGGCTCCTACAATGAGCAGTTCTTC; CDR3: CASSGVAAGGSYNEQFF
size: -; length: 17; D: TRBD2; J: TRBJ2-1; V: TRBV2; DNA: TGTGCCAGCAGCGCCACTTCAGCGGGAGGTGGCTACAATGAGCAGTTCTTC; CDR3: CASSATSAGGGYNEQFF
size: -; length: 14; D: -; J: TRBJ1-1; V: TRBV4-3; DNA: TGCGCCAGCAGCCACCAGGGGAAGAGGACTGAAGCTTTCTTT; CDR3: CASSHQGKRTEAFF
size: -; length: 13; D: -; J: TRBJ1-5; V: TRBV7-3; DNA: TGTGCCGGCAGCCCGTCCGGGGGGCAGCCCCAGCATTTT; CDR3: CAGSPSGGQPQHF
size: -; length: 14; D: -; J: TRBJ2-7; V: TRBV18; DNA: TGTGCCAGCTCACCACCGATAGAATCGGGCGAGCAGTACTTC; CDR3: CASSPPIESGEQYF
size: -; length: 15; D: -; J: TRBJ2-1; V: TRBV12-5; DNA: TGTGCTAGTGGTTTGGTAAGGCCAGGCTACAATGAGCAGTTCTTC; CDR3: CASGLVRPGYNEQFF
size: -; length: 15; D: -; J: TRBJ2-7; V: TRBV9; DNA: TGTGCCAGCAGCGTAGGGGCAGCCAGCTCCTACGAGCAGTACTTC; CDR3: CASSVGAASSYEQYF
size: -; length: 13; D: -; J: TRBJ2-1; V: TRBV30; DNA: TGTGCCAGCACTTCCTATTACTACAATGAGCAGTTCTTC; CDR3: CASTSYYYNEQFF
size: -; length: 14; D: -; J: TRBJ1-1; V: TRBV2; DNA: TGTGCCAGCAGTGATAGAGCCTCGAACACTGAAGCTTTCTTT; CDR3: CASSDRASNTEAFF
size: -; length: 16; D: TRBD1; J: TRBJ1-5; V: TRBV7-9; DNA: TGTGCCAGCAGCTTGGGGACAGGTCGATCTGATCAGCCCCAGCATTTT; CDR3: CASSLGTGRSDQPQHF
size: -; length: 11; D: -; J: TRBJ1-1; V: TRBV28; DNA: TGTGCCAGCAGTGCCGGCTCGAGGGCTTTCTTT; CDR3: CASSAGSRAFF
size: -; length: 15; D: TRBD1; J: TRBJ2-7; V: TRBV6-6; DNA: TGTGCCAGCAGTGACTTCGACAGGGGGTCCTACGAGCAGTACTTC; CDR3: CASSDFDRGSYEQYF
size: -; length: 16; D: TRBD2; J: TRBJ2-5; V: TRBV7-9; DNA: TGTGCCAGCAGCTTAGAATGGGCTAGCGGACAAGAGACCCAGTACTTC; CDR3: CASSLEWASGQETQYF
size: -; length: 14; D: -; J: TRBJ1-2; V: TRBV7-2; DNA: TGTGCCAGCAGCTTAGGGAGAGTGGACTATGGCTACACCTTC; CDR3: CASSLGRVDYGYTF
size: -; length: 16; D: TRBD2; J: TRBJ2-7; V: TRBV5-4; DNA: TGTGCCAGCAGCTTGGGGGGCGGGGGGAACTCCTACGAGCAGTACTTC; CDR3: CASSLGGGGNSYEQYF
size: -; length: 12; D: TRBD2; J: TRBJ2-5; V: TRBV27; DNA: TGTGCCAGCAGTCTCTTAGCGGGCAAGCAGTACTTC; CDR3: CASSLLAGKQYF
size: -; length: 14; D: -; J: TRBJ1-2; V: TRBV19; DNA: TGTGCCAGCCTCAACCCGGGAGGGAACTATGGCTACACCTTC; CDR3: CASLNPGGNYGYTF
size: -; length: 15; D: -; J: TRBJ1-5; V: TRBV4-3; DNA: TGCGCCAGCAGCCAAGATACGTCAGTGTATCAGCCCCAGCATTTT; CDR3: CASSQDTSVYQPQHF
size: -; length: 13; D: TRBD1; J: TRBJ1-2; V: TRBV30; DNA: TGTGCCGGACAGGGCAGGACAAACTATGGCTACACCTTC; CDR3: CAGQGRTNYGYTF
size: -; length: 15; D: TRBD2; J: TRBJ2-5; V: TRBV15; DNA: TGTGCCACCAGCAGAGAGACTAGCGGGAGAGAGACCCAGTACTTC; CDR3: CATSRETSGRETQYF
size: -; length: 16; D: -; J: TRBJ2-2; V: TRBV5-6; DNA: TGTGCCAGCAGCTTTTATGGGGCGCAGAACACCGGGGAGCTGTTTTTT; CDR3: CASSFYGAQNTGELFF
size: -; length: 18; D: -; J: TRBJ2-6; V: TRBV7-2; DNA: TGTGCCAGCAGCCCCTTTACGGGGGGACACTCTGGGGCCAACGTCCTGACTTTC; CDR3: CASSPFTGGHSGANVLTF